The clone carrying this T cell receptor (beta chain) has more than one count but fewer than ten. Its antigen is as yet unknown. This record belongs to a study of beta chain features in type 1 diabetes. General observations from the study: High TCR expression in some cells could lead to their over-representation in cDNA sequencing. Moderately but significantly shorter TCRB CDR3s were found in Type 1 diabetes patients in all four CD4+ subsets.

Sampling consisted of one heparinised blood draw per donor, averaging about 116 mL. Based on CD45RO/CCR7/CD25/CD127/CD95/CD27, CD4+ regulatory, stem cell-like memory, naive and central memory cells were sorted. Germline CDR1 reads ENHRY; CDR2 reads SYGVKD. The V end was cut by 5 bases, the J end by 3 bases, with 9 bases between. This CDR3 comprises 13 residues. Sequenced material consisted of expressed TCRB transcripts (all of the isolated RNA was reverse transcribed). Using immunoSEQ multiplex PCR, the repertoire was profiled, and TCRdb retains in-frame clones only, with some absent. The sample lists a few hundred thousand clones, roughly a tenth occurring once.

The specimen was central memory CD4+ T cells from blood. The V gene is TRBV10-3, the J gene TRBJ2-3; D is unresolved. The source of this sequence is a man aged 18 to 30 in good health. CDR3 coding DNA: TGTGCCATCAGTCGCAGTGGAACAGATACGCAGTATTTT. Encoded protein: CAISRSGTDTQYF.